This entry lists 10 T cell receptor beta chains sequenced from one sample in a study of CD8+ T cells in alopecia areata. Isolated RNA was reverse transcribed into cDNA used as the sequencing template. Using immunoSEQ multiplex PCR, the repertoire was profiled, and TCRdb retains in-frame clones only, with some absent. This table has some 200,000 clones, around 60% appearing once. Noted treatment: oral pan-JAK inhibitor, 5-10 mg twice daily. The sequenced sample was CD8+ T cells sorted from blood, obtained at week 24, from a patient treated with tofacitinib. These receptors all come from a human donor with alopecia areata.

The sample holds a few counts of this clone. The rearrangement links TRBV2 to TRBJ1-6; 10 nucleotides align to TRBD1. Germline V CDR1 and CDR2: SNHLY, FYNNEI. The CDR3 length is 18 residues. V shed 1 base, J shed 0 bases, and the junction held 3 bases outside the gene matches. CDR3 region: CASSEEWDRGSYNSPLHF. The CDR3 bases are TGTGCCAGCAGTGAAGAGTGGGACAGGGGCTCCTATAATTCACCCCTCCACTTT. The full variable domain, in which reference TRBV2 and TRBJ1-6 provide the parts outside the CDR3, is EPEVTQTPSHQVTQMGQEVILRCVPISNHLYFYWYRQILGQKVEFLVSFYNNEISEKSEIFDDQFSVERPDGSNFTLKIRSTKLEDSAMYFCASSEEWDRGSYNSPLHFGNGTRLTVT.

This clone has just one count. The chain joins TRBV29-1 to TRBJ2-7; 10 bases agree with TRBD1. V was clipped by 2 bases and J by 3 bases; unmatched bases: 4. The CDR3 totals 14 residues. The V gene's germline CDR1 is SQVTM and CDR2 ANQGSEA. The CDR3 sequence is CSVESGQGNYEQYF. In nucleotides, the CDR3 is TGCAGCGTTGAATCGGGACAGGGGAACTACGAGCAGTACTTC.

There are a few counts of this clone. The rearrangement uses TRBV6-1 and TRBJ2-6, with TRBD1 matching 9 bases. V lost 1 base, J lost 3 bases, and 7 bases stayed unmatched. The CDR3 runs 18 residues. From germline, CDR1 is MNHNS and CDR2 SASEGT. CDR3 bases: TGTGCCAGCAGTGAAGACCTGAACAGGGGGCTTGGGGCCAACGTCCTGACTTTC. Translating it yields CASSEDLNRGLGANVLTF.

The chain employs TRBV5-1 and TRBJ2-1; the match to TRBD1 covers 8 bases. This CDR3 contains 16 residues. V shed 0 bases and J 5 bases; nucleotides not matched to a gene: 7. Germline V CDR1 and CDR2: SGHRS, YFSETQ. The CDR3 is CASSLGELQGDNEQFF. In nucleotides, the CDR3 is TGCGCCAGCAGCTTGGGGGAACTACAGGGGGACAATGAGCAGTTCTTC.

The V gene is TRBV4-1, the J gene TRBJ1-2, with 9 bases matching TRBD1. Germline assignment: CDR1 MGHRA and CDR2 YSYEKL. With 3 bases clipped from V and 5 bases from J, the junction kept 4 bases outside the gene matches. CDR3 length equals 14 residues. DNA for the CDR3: TGCGCCAGCAGCCACGGGACAGGGATTTATGGCTACACCTTC. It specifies CASSHGTGIYGYTF.

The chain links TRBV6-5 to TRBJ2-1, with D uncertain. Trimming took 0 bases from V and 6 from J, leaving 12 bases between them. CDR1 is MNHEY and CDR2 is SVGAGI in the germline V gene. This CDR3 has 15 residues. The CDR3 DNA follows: TGTGCCAGCAGTTACTCGGCGAGTAGGGTCAATGAGCAGTTCTTC. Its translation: CASSYSASRVNEQFF.

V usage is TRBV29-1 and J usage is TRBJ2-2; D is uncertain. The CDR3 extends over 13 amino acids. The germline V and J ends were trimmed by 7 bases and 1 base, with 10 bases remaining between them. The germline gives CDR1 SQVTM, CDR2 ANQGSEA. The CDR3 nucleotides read TGCAGCGGTGCCGGTCGGAACACCGGGGAGCTGTTTTTT. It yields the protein CSGAGRNTGELFF.

In DNA form, the CDR3 reads TGCGCCAGCAGCCCTGAAAACTACGAGCAGTACTTC. It codes for CASSPENYEQYF. This sequence joins TRBV5-1 and TRBJ2-7, with D unclear. The V and J ends lost 4 bases and 3 bases respectively, with 8 bases between them. Germline CDR1 SGHRS, CDR2 YFSETQ. The CDR3 contains 12 residues.

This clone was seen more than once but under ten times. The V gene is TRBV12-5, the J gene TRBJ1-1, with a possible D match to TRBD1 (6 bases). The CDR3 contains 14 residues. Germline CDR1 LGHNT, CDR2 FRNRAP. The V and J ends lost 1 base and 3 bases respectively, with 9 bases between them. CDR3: CASGLGPGDTEAFF. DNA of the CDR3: TGTGCTAGTGGTTTGGGCCCAGGGGACACTGAAGCTTTCTTT.

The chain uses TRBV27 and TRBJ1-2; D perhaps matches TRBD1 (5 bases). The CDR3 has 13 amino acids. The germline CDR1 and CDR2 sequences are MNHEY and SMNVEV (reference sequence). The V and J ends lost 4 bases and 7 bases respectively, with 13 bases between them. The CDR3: CASSSKGAFGYTF. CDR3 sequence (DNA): TGTGCCAGCAGTTCCAAAGGGGCCTTTGGCTACACCTTC.